Shown below are 19 T cell receptor beta chains from a single sample sequenced in a study of blood T cell repertoires in COVID-19. Some clones are missing from TCRdb's copy, which holds only in-frame ones; the method was immunoSEQ multiplex PCR. The sample has 260,000 or so clones, about 86% seen once; the top ten hold approximately 5.4%. The material sequenced was peripheral blood. The receptors derive from an elderly man with acute or convalescent COVID-19.

The chain is built from TRBV2 and TRBJ2-2; 7 bases match TRBD2. CDR1 and CDR2 (germline): SNHLY, FYNNEI. There are 17 residues in the CDR3. Trimming cost V 2 bases and J 3 bases; bases outside gene matches: 9. The CDR3 reads CASSENFGGLDTGELFF. CDR3 coding DNA: TGTGCCAGCAGTGAAAATTTCGGGGGGTTGGACACCGGGGAGCTGTTTTTT.

The chain recombines TRBV6-5 with TRBJ1-1; possible D gene TRBD1, 6 bases. Germline CDR1 is MNHEY and CDR2 is SVGAGI. V was trimmed by 6 bases and J by 11 bases, leaving 16 bases between them. CDR3 length: 12 amino acids. Here the CDR3 DNA reads TGTGCCAGCAGAACGTCAGGGGCCCCGGCTTTCTTT. Its translation: CASRTSGAPAFF.

This sequence joins TRBV18 and TRBJ1-1; D is uncertain. Trimming removed 0 bases from V and 2 bases from J, with 7 bases in between. The length of the CDR3 is 14 residues. The V gene's germline CDR1 is KGHSH and CDR2 LQKENI. CDR3 bases: TGTGCCAGCTCACCACCGCGAAAAAACACTGAAGCTTTCTTT. Residues: CASSPPRKNTEAFF.

The chain employs TRBV7-3 and TRBJ1-1, with D perhaps matching TRBD1 (6 bases). The CDR3 runs to 13 residues. V was pared by 0 bases and J by 5 bases, with 7 bases between. CDR1 and CDR2 (germline): SGHTA, FQGTGA. This CDR3 reads CASSLTGGTEAFF. The CDR3 region has the DNA TGTGCCAGCAGCTTAACAGGGGGTACTGAAGCTTTCTTT.

The chain uses TRBV28 and TRBJ1-5; possibly TRBD1 for D (6 bases). The CDR3 contains 14 residues. CDR1 and CDR2 (germline): MDHEN, SYDVKM. V lost 6 bases, J lost 6 bases, and 15 bases lay in between. The CDR3 region is CASSPPDRIQPQHF. The CDR3 DNA follows: TGTGCCAGCAGCCCACCCGACAGGATTCAGCCCCAGCATTTT.

The gene calls are TRBV4-2 and TRBJ2-5; TRBD2 agrees at 8 bases. J lost 2 bases, V lost 1 base, and 6 bases had no gene match. Germline CDR1 and CDR2: LGHNA and YNFKEQ. The CDR3 contains 16 residues. The CDR3 nucleotides read TGTGCCAGCAGCCAAGTGGTCGCTAGCGGGCAAGAGACCCAGTACTTC. Translation gives CASSQVVASGQETQYF.

The CDR3 DNA is TGTGCCAGCAGCTCAGGGACAGGGGCCAACGTCCTGACTTTC. Translated, it gives CASSSGTGANVLTF. The chain carries TRBV5-4 and TRBJ2-6, with a possible D match to TRBD1 (6 bases). Trimming removed 3 bases at V and 4 bases at J, with 8 bases between. There are 14 residues in the CDR3. Germline V lookup: CDR1 SGHNT, CDR2 YYREEE (reference sequence).

The chain joins TRBV7-9 to TRBJ1-2; D might be TRBD1 (6 bases). The germline CDR1 and CDR2 sequences are SEHNR and FQNEAQ (reference sequence). The V end lost 1 base, the J end lost 7 bases, and 16 bases lay between the germline ends. The CDR3 sequence is 15 residues long. The chain's CDR3 is CASSLDGTQSVGYTF. In DNA, the CDR3 is TGTGCCAGCAGCTTAGACGGGACACAGAGTGTTGGCTACACCTTC.

Comments on this clone: This CDR3 is also generated by other DNA sequences in the sample. The chain joins TRBV5-1 to TRBJ2-5, with D maybe TRBD1 (6 bases). V was pared by 2 bases and J by 1 base, with 6 bases between. Germline V gives CDR1 SGHRS, CDR2 YFSETQ. The CDR3 is made up of 13 amino acids. DNA for the CDR3: TGCGCCAGCAGCTTACAGGGCCAAGAGACCCAGTACTTC. As protein: CASSLQGQETQYF.

The rearrangement links TRBV19 to TRBJ1-4; D remains unclear. The CDR3 runs 12 residues. V lost 7 bases and J lost 5, with 8 bases in between. Germline V CDR1 and CDR2: LNHDA, SQIVND (reference sequence). The CDR3 DNA sequence: TGTGCCAGTAAGCGGAGAAATGAAAAACTGTTTTTT. Protein product: CASKRRNEKLFF.

This chain connects TRBV12-3 or TRBV12-4 to TRBJ2-1, with 10 bases matching TRBD1. This CDR3 has 13 amino acids. J lost 7 bases, V lost 4 bases, and 1 base had no gene match. For the CDR3, the DNA is TGTGCCAGCAGTTGGACAGGGGGAAATGAGCAGTTCTTC. Protein: CASSWTGGNEQFF.

The chain is built from TRBV2 and TRBJ2-3; tentatively, D is TRBD2 (6 bases). V lost 6 bases and J 10 bases, leaving 20 bases between the germline ends. Germline V CDR1 and CDR2: SNHLY, FYNNEI. The CDR3 is 14 amino acids. DNA for the CDR3: TGTGCCAGCAGCCAAAGACTAGTCTGGGATGCGCAGTATTTT. This sequence encodes CASSQRLVWDAQYF.

The chain has TRBV5-1 and TRBJ2-7; 7 bases agree with TRBD1. The CDR3 contains 16 residues. The germline gives CDR1 SGHRS, CDR2 YFSETQ. With V trimmed by 3 bases and J by 4 bases, 13 bases remained unmatched. The CDR3: CASSYRGMGLGYEQYF. CDR3 nucleotides: TGCGCCAGCAGCTACAGGGGAATGGGCCTTGGGTACGAGCAGTACTTC.

The CDR3 DNA reads as TGTGCCAGCAGCCGCCCGACTAGCGGGGCTTCCTACGAGCAGTACTTC. Protein sequence: CASSRPTSGASYEQYF. The V gene is TRBV6-9, the J gene TRBJ2-7; 11 bases agree with TRBD2. The CDR3 runs to 16 residues. V lost 6 bases, J lost 1 base, and 8 bases stayed unmatched. Germline V gives CDR1 MNHGY, CDR2 SVAAGI.

The chain combines TRBV5-1 with TRBJ1-4, with TRBD1 matching 11 bases. Germline CDR1 is SGHRS and CDR2 is YFSETQ. Unmatched junction bases numbered 4, after V lost 1 base and J lost 5 bases. This CDR3 contains 16 residues. The CDR3 DNA sequence: TGCGCCAGCAGCTTGTGGGGGACAGGGGGAAATGAAAAACTGTTTTTT. It codes for CASSLWGTGGNEKLFF.

The CDR3 DNA reads TGTGCCAGCAGCCCGACTTCGGAGACCCAGTACTTC. It is translated as CASSPTSETQYF. The chain recombines TRBV14 with TRBJ2-5, with D hard to call. V lost 4 bases and J 5 bases, leaving 8 bases between the germline ends. Germline CDR1 reads SGHDN; CDR2 reads FVKESK. This CDR3 is built from 12 residues.

This sequence joins TRBV12-3 or TRBV12-4 and TRBJ1-1; TRBD1 might be the D (6 bases). There are 13 residues in the CDR3. The germline V and J ends were trimmed by 3 bases and 5 bases, with 10 bases remaining between them. CDR3 amino acids: CASSLAQGTEAFF. CDR3 in DNA: TGTGCCAGCAGTTTGGCGCAGGGGACTGAAGCTTTCTTT.

This clone was counted many times. The V gene is TRBV5-1, the J gene TRBJ1-4; 7 bases are shared with TRBD1. Trimming cost V 0 bases and J 5 bases; bases outside gene matches: 1. The CDR3 consists of 14 residues. In germline, CDR1 is SGHRS, CDR2 YFSETQ. The CDR3 nucleotides read TGCGCCAGCAGCTTGGAGACAGGGAATGAAAAACTGTTTTTT. Translating it yields CASSLETGNEKLFF.

The rearrangement links TRBV7-6 to TRBJ2-1, with no clear D. Germline values: CDR1 SGHVS, CDR2 FNYEAQ. Between the trimmed V and J ends, which lost 8 bases and 5 bases, there was a span of 10 bases. This CDR3 has 12 residues. In DNA, the CDR3 is TGTGCCAGCGCTCATAGAGACAATGAGCAGTTCTTC. Residues: CASAHRDNEQFF.